A selection of T cell receptor beta chains follows, all from one sample in a study of a mutant IDH1 vaccine in newly diagnosed glioma. No antigens are known for them. The protocol was immunoSEQ multiplex PCR, while the TCRdb copy is restricted to in-frame clones and leaves out a portion. The sample consists of tens of thousands of clones, about 80% of them appearing once. The sample in question was PBMCs, obtained from a glioma patient whose treatment included an IDH1 peptide vaccine. All receptors derive from a man aged 50-60 years with glioma. Both conserved end residues are part of each CDR3. The order of the fields is V gene, J gene, CDR3 protein.

TRBV5-6,TRBJ2-7,CASSLSGGVFWYEQYF
TRBV5-4,TRBJ1-4,CASTRQGVATNEKLFF
TRBV5-8,TRBJ2-7,CASNLGQIPYEQYF
TRBV6-5,TRBJ1-5,CASGKASQPQHF
TRBV7-9,TRBJ2-7,CASSSSGGSRYEQYF
TRBV30,TRBJ2-5,CAWSIGQGVETQYF
TRBV2,TRBJ2-3,CASKGVQTDTQYF
TRBV28,TRBJ2-7,CASSSFPYEQYF
TRBV14,TRBJ2-2,CASSQGYLTGGTGELFF
TRBV7-6,TRBJ2-2,CASSAGSGTGELFF
TRBV7-2,TRBJ1-1,CASSRLRGTEAFF
TRBV2,TRBJ1-5,CASSERGLANQPQHF
TRBV5-1,TRBJ1-2,CASSPSETGRGYTF
TRBV5-1,TRBJ1-1,CASRQGASEAFF
TRBV5-1,TRBJ2-2,CASSSTGELFF
TRBV6-5,TRBJ1-2,CASSPSGVIGYGYTF
TRBV2,TRBJ2-7,CASSEEQDSYEQYF
TRBV14,TRBJ1-1,CASSARLLMGPDSEAFF
TRBV20-1,TRBJ1-5,CSARVGQPQHF
TRBV2,TRBJ2-2,CASSVTVNTGELFF
TRBV21-1,TRBJ1-5,CATYQPQHF
TRBV5-1,TRBJ2-2,CASSKDGESGELFF
TRBV4-3,TRBJ2-3,CASSQTSGGAGEDTQYF
TRBV5-1,TRBJ1-1,CASRRGRDTEAFF
TRBV27,TRBJ2-1,CASSLVGLAGAGGEQFF
TRBV5-1,TRBJ2-6,CASSLEGGHSGANVLTF
TRBV29-1,TRBJ2-5,CSAVGPRGTQYF
TRBV29-1,TRBJ1-2,CSVGIGGLGGYTF
TRBV5-4,TRBJ2-5,CASSLSQETQYF
TRBV7-2,TRBJ2-1,CASRRRGNFNNEQFF
TRBV30,TRBJ2-7,CAWSGQTYGEQYF
TRBV19,TRBJ1-5,CASSIVGYSNQPQHF
TRBV2,TRBJ2-1,CASNPAGGSFDEQFF
TRBV9,TRBJ2-1,CASSVEGWTSVYNEQFF
TRBV6-6,TRBJ1-1,CASSLPTGGTEAFF
TRBV21-1,TRBJ1-1,CASRVEEAFF
TRBV19,TRBJ2-3,CASKSSSTGRTDTQYF
TRBV11-2,TRBJ2-7,CASSHSGASSYEQYF
TRBV2,-,CASGTGYLYEQYF
TRBV5-6,TRBJ1-1,CASSMGLRNTEAFF
TRBV7-2,TRBJ2-1,CASSRTGTGRNEQFF
TRBV15,TRBJ2-1,CATSNLAGARFNEQFF
TRBV6-6,TRBJ1-2,CASRQNQAANYGYTF
TRBV2,TRBJ1-1,CASSESGDVNTEAFF
TRBV6-6,TRBJ2-3,CASSYSSGGGDTQYF
TRBV2,TRBJ2-5,CASSELGQEGETQYF
TRBV5-5,TRBJ1-4,CASSYTGAGEKLFF
TRBV4-1,TRBJ1-2,CASSQNPSGRNYGYTF
TRBV15,TRBJ1-5,CATSRDRGGGQPQHF
TRBV5-1,TRBJ2-6,CASSLSVAGANVLTF